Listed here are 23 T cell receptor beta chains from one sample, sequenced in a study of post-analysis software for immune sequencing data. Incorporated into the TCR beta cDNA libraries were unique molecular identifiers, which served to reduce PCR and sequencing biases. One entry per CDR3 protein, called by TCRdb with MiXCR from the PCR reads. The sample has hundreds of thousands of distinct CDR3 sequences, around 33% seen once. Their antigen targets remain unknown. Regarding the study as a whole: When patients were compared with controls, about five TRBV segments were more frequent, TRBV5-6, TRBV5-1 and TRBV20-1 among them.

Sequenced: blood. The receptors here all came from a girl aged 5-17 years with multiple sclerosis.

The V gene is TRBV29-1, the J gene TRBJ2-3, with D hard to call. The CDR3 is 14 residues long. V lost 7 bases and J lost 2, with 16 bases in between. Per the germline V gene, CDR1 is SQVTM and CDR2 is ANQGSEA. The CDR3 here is CSAPDISSTDTQYF. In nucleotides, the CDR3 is TGCAGCGCCCCTGACATTTCTTCCACAGATACGCAGTATTTT.

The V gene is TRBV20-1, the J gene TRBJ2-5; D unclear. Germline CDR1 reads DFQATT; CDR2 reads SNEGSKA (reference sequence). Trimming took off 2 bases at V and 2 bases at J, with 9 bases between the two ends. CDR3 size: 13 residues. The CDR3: CSARFQRQETQYF. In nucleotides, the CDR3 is TGCAGTGCTAGATTTCAGAGACAAGAGACCCAGTACTTC.

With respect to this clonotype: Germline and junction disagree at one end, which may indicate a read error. Written as DNA, the CDR3 is TGTGCCGGCAGCCTACGACAGGGATATGCATACGAGCAGTACTTC. Its translation: CAGSLRQGYAYEQYF. J is TRBJ2-7 and V is TRBV7-6; 7 bases match TRBD1. The CDR3 contains 15 residues. Looked up from germline, CDR1 is SGHVS and CDR2 is FNYEAQ. The variable domain in full, with the rest retrieved from reference TRBV7-6 and TRBJ2-7, is GAGVSQSPRYKVTKRGQDVALRCDPISGHVSLYWYRQALGQGPEFLTYFNYEAQQDKSGLPNDRFSAERPEGSISTLTIQRTEQRDSAMYRCAGSLRQGYAYEQYFGPGTRLTVT.

In DNA form, the CDR3 reads TGTGCCAGCAGCGCGGGACAGGGGGTGAACACCGGGGAGCTGTTTTTT. Amino acids: CASSAGQGVNTGELFF. The chain links TRBV7-6 to TRBJ2-2; TRBD1 matches 11 bases. The V and J ends lost 5 bases and 1 base, in that order; junction bases with no gene match: 3. The germline V gene has CDR1 SGHVS and CDR2 FNYEAQ. The CDR3 sequence is 16 residues long.

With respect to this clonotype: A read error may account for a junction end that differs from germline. CDR3 sequence (DNA): TGCAGCGTCGGCCGGACTAGCGGGGGGGCCAATCAGCAGTTCTTC. This sequence encodes CSVGRTSGGANQQFF. The rearrangement uses TRBV29-1 and TRBJ2-1, with 15 bases matching TRBD2. This CDR3 has 15 residues. CDR1 is SQVTM and CDR2 is ANQGSEA in the germline V gene.

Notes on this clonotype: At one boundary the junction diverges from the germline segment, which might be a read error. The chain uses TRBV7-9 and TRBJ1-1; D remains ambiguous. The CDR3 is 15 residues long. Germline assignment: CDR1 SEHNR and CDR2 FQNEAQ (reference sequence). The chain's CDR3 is CVSSGKTDLNTEAFF. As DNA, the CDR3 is TGTGTCAGCAGCGGAAAGACGGACCTCAACACTGAAGCTTTCTTT.

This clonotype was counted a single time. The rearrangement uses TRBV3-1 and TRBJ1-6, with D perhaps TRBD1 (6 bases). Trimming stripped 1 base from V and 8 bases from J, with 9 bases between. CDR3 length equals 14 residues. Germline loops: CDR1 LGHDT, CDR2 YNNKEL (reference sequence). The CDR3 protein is CASSQGQGYSPLHF. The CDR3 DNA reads TGTGCCAGCAGCCAAGGTCAGGGGTATTCACCCCTCCACTTT.

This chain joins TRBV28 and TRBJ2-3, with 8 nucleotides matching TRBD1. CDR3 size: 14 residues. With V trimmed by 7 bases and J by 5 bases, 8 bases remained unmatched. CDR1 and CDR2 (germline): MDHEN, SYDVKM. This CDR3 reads CASTRTGSEDTQYF. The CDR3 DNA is TGTGCCAGCACCCGGACAGGGAGCGAAGATACGCAGTATTTT. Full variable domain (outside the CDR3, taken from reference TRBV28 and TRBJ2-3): DVKVTQSSRYLVKRTGEKVFLECVQDMDHENMFWYRQDPGLGLRLIYFSYDVKMKEKGDIPEGYSVSREKKERFSLILESASTNQTSMYLCASTRTGSEDTQYFGPGTRLTVL.

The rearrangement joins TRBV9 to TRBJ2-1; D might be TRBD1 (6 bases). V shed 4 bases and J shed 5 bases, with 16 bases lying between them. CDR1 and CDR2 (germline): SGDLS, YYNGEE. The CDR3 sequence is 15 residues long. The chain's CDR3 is CASSKTGMSDNEQFF. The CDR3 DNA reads TGTGCCAGCAGCAAGACAGGAATGTCCGACAATGAGCAGTTCTTC.

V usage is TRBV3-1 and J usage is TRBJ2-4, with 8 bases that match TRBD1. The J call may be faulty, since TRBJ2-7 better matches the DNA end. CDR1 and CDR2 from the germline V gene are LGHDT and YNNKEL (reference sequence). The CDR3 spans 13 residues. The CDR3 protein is CASSPQGEHEQYF. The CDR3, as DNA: TGTGCCAGCAGCCCACAGGGGGAACACGAGCAGTACTTC.

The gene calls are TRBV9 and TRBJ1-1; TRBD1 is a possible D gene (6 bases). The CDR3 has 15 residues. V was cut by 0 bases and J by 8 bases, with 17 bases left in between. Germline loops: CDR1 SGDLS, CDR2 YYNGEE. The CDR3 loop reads CASSVEGRGGDEAFF. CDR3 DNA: TGTGCCAGCAGCGTAGAAGGGAGAGGGGGAGACGAAGCTTTCTTT.

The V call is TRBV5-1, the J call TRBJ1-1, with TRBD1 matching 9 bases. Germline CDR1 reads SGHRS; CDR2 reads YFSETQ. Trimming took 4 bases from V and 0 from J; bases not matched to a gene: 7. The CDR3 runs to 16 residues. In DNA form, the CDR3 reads TGCGCCAGCAGCCCCGGACAGGGGCGGCTGAACACTGAAGCTTTCTTT. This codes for CASSPGQGRLNTEAFF.

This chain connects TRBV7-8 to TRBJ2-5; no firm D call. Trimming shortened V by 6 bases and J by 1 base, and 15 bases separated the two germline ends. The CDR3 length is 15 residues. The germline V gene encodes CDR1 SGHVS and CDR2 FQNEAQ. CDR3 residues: CASRTPDGSQETQYF. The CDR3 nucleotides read TGTGCCAGCAGAACTCCGGACGGATCCCAAGAGACCCAGTACTTC. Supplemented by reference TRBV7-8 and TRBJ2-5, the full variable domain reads GAGVSQSPRYKVAKRGQDVALRCDPISGHVSLFWYQQALGQGPEFLTYFQNEAQLDKSGLPSDRFFAERPEGSVSTLKIQRTQQEDSAVYLCASRTPDGSQETQYFGPGTRLLVL.

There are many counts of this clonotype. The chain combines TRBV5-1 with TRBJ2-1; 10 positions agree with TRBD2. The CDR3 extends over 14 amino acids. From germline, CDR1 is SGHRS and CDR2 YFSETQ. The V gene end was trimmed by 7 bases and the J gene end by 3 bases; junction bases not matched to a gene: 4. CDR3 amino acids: CASGASGGYNEQFF. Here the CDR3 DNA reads TGCGCCAGCGGGGCTAGCGGGGGCTACAATGAGCAGTTCTTC.

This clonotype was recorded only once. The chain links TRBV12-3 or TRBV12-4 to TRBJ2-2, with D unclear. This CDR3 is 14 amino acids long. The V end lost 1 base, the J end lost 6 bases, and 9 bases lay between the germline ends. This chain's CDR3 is CASSLDDSPGELFF. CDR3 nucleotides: TGTGCCAGCAGTTTAGACGATAGCCCCGGGGAGCTGTTTTTT.

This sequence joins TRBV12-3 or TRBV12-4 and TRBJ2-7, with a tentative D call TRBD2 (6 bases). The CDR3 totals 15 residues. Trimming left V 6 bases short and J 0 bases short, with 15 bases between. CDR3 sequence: CASSQVSGSSYEQYF. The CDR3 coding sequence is TGTGCCAGCAGCCAAGTTAGCGGTAGCTCCTACGAGCAGTACTTC.

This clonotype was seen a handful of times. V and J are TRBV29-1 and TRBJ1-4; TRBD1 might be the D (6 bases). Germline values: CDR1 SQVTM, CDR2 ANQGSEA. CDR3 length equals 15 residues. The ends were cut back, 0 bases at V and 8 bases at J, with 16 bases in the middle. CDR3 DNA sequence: TGCAGCGTTGAAGATCATCAGGGCGGGGGCGAAAAACTGTTTTTT. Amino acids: CSVEDHQGGGEKLFF.

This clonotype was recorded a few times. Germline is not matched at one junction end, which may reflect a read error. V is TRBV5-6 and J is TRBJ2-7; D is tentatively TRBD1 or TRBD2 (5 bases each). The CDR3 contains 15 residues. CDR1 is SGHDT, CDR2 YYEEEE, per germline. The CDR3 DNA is TGTGCCAGCGGCTTCCGGGACGCTGGATACTACGAGCAGTACTTC. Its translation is CASGFRDAGYYEQYF.

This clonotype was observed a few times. This chain's CDR3 is CASSFERGGNEQFF. DNA for the CDR3: TGTGCCAGCAGTTTTGAGCGGGGGGGCAATGAGCAGTTCTTC. J is TRBJ2-1 and V is TRBV6-2 or TRBV6-3; 10 positions agree with TRBD2. CDR1 is MNHEY, CDR2 SVGEGT, per germline. This CDR3 spans 14 amino acids. J was trimmed by 6 bases and V by 4 bases; bases with no gene match: 3.

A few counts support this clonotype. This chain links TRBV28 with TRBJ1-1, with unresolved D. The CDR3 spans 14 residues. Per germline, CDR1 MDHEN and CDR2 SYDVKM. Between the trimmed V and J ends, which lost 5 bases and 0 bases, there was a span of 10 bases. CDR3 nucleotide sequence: TGTGCCAGCAGTCCAGGAGGCCTGAACACTGAAGCTTTCTTT. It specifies CASSPGGLNTEAFF.

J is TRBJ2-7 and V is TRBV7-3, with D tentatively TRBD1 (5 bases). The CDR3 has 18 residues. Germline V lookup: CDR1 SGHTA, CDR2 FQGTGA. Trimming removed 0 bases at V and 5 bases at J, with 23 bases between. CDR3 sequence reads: CASSLTPSLSSGSDEQYF. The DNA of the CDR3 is TGTGCCAGCAGCTTAACCCCGAGTCTCTCCTCAGGGTCCGACGAGCAGTACTTC. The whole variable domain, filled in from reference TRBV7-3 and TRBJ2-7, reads GAGVSQTPSNKVTEKGKYVELRCDPISGHTALYWYRQSLGQGPEFLIYFQGTGAADDSGLPNDRFFAVRPEGSVSTLKIQRTERGDSAVYLCASSLTPSLSSGSDEQYFGPGTRLTVT.

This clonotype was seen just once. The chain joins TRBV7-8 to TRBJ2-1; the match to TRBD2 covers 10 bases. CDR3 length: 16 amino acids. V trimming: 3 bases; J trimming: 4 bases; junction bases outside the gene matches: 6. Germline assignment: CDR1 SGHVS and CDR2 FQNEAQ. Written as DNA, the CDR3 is TGTGCCAGCAGCTTCCCCAGTAGCGGGGGGTACAATGAGCAGTTCTTC. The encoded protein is CASSFPSSGGYNEQFF.

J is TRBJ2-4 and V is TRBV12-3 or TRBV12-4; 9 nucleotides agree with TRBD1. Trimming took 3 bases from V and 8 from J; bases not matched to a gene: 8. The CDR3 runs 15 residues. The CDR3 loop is CASSLGTGSRDIQYF. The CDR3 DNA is TGTGCCAGCAGTTTGGGGACAGGGTCAAGGGACATTCAGTACTTC.